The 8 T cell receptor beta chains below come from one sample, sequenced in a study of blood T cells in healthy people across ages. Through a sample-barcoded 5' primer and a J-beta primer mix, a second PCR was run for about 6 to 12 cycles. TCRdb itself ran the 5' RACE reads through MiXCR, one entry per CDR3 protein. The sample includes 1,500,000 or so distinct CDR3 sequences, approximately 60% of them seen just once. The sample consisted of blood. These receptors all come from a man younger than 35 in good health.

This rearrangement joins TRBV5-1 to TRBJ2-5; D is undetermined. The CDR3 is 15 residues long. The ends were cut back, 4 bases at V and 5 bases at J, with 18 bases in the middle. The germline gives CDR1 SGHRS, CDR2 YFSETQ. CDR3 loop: CASSQGLHQSETQYF. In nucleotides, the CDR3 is TGCGCCAGCAGCCAAGGGCTTCACCAATCCGAGACCCAGTACTTC. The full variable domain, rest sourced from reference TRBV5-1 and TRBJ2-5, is KAGVTQTPRYLIKTRGQQVTLSCSPISGHRSVSWYQQTPGQGLQFLFEYFSETQRNKGNFPGRFSGRQFSNSRSEMNVSTLELGDSALYLCASSQGLHQSETQYFGPGTRLLVL.

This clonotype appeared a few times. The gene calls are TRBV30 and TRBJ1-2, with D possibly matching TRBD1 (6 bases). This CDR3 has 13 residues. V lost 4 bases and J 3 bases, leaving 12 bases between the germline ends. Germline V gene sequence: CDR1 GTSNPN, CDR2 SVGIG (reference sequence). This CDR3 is CAWTPGEDYGYTF. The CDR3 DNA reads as TGTGCCTGGACCCCAGGGGAGGACTATGGCTACACCTTC.

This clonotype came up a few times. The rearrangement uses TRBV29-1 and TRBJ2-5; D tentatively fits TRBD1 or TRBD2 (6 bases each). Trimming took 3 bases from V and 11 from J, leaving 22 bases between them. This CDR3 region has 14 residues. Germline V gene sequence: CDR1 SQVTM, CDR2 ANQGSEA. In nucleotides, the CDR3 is TGCAGCGTTGAGGTGGACAGTCCCCCGGGGGAGCAGTACTTC. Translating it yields CSVEVDSPPGEQYF.

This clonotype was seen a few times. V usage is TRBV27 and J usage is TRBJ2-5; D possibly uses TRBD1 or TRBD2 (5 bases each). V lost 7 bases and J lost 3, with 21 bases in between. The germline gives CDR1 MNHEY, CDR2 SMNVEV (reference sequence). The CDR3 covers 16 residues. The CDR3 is CASTPFGTQPKETQYF. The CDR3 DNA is TGTGCCAGCACCCCCTTCGGGACCCAGCCCAAAGAGACCCAGTACTTC.

The CDR3 coding sequence is TGTGCCAGCAGCTCCCGGGCAGGTGATGAAAAACTGTTTTTT. It specifies CASSSRAGDEKLFF. The chain links TRBV7-9 to TRBJ1-4; D ambiguous. V lost 4 bases and J 6 bases, leaving 12 bases between the germline ends. Germline V gives CDR1 SEHNR, CDR2 FQNEAQ (reference sequence). The CDR3 spans 14 residues.

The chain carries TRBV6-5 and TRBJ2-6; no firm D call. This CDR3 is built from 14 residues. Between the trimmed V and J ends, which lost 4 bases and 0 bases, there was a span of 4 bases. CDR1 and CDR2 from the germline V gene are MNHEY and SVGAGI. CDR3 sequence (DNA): TGTGCCAGCAGTTGCCGCTCTGGGGCCAACGTCCTGACTTTC. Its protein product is CASSCRSGANVLTF.

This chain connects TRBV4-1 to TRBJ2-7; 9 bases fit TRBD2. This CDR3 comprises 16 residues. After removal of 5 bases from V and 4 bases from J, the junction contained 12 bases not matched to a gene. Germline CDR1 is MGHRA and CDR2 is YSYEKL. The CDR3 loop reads CASSSGGVAGAYEQYF. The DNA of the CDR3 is TGCGCCAGCAGCTCTGGGGGAGTAGCGGGAGCTTACGAGCAGTACTTC.

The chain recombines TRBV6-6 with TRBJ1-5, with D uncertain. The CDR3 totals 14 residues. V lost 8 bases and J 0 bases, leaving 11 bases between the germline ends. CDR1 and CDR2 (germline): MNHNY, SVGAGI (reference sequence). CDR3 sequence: CASGLSDSNQPQHF. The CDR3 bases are TGTGCCAGCGGTCTGTCGGATAGCAATCAGCCCCAGCATTTT.